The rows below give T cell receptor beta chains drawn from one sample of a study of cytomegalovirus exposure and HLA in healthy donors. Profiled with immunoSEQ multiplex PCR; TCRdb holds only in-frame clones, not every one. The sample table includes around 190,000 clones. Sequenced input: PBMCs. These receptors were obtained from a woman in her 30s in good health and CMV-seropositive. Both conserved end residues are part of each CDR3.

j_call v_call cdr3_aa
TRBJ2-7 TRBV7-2 CASSSPTVYEQYF
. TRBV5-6 CASSRQYEQYF
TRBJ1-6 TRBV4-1 CASSQDGDSDNSPLHF
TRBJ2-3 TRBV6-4 CASSDGTGATQYF
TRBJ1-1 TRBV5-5 CASSLGVTEAFF
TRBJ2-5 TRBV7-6 CASSARGQETQYF
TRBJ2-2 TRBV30 CAWSRGRDYFTGELFF
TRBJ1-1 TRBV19 CASSIYNGNTEAFF
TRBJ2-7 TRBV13 CASSRGLVGREQYF
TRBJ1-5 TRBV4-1 CASSQDGSRPQHF
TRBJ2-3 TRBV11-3 CASSRGQATDTQYF
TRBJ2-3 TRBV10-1 CASSEAGYTDTQYF
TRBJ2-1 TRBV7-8 CASSPERGVYNEQFF
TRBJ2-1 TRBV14 CASSPRLAGGPEQFF
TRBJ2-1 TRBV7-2 CASSSIRGYYNEQFF
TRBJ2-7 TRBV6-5 CASSLTVGAEQYF
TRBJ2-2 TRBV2 CASRGSEAGELFF
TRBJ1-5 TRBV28 CASSLYVGDNQPQHF
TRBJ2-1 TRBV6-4 CASSDRLAGGRLFF
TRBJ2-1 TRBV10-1 CASSDPGGDNEQFF
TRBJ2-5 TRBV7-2 CASSLERLAGGRKETQYF
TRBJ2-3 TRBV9 CASSARDFADTQYF
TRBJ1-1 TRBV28 CASSLASAMNTEAFF
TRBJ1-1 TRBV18 CASSLQGMNTEAFF
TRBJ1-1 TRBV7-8 CASSLEDGERAFF
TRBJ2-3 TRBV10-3 CAISGGTGGTDTQYF
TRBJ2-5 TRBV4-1 CASSQGVGGARETQYF
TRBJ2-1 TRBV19 CASRLSGRSSNEQFF
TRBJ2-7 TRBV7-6 CASSLESGTGGVKQYF
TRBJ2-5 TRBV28 CASSLGGRLQETQYF
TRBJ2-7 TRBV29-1 CSVVPAGAYEQYF
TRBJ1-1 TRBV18 CASSPPSGRNTEAFF
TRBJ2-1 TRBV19 CASSIDHRQGWNEQFF
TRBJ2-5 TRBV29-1 CSVATIQETQYF
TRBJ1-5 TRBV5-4 CASSRGGADQPQHF
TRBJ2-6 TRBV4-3 CASSHYRETGANVLTF
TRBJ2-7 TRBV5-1 CASRTGPGSYEQYF
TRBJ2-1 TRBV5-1 CASSYQGTDEQFF
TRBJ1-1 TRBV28 CASRAYLNTEAFF
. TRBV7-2 CASSPGKGLPYEQYF
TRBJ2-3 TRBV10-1 CASRDSDTDTQYF
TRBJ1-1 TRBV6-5 CASSYGTLNTEAFF
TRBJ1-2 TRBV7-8 CASSLEPQVEEWYGYTF
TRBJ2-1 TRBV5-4 CASSGGTSAYNEQFF